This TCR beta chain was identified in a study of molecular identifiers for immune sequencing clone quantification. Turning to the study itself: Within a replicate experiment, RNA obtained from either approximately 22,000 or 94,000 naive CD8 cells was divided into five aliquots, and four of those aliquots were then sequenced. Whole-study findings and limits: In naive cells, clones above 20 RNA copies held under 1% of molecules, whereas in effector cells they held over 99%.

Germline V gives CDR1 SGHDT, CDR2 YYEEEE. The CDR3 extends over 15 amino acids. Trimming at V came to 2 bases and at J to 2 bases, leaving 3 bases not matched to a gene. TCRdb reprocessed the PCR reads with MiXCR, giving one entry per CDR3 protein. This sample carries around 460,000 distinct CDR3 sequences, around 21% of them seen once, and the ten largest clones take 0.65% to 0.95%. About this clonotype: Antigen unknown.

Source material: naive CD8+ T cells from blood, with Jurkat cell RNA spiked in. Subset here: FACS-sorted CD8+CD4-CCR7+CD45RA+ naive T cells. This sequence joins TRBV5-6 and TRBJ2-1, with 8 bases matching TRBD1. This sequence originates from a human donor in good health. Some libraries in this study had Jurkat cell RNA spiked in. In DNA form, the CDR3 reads TGTGCCAGCAGCTTCTCCAGGGGGCCCTACAATGAGCAGTTCTTC. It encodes CASSFSRGPYNEQFF.